A selection of T cell receptor beta chains follows, all from one sample in a study of early T cells in non-severe SARS-CoV-2 infection. A single record per CDR3 protein comes from TCRdb applying MiXCR to the 5' RACE reads. The sample lists 70,000 or so distinct CDR3 sequences, 12% occurring once. Material for sequencing was whole blood. The origin of the receptors is an adult who was a healthcare worker with PCR-confirmed SARS-CoV-2 infection or an uninfected control (not recorded which). Both conserved end residues are part of each CDR3. The order of the fields is clone size, J gene, V gene, D gene, CDR3 DNA, CDR3 protein. The D gene is left open where the match is weak. Not every row has a clone size; where given, it reads once, few, many or a size class.

size: many; J: TRBJ1-2; V: TRBV5-6; D: TRBD1; DNA: TGTGCCAGCAGCGGGGACAGGGGTAACTATGGCTACACCTTC; CDR3: CASSGDRGNYGYTF
size: many; J: TRBJ1-4; V: TRBV10-3; D: NA; DNA: TGTGCCATCAGTGGTGGCTCCGGATTCAATATGACTAATGAAAAACTGTTTTTT; CDR3: CAISGGSGFNMTNEKLFF
size: NA; J: TRBJ2-1; V: TRBV15; D: NA; DNA: TGTGCCACCAGCCCCCACAGGGATTGGGACCCTGGTGAGCAGTTCTTC; CDR3: CATSPHRDWDPGEQFF
size: many; J: TRBJ2-7; V: TRBV14; D: TRBD1; DNA: TGTGCCAGCAGCCATGACAGGGGCTACGAGCAGTACTTC; CDR3: CASSHDRGYEQYF
size: NA; J: TRBJ2-1; V: TRBV9; D: NA; DNA: TGTGCCAGCGCCATAGGGGGGTTCGCCTACAATGAGCAGTTCTTC; CDR3: CASAIGGFAYNEQFF
size: few; J: TRBJ1-5; V: TRBV30; D: NA; DNA: TGTGCCTGGACCTTGACAGGAAACTTTAATCAGCCCCAGCATTTT; CDR3: CAWTLTGNFNQPQHF
size: many; J: TRBJ1-2; V: TRBV7-2; D: NA; DNA: TGTGCCAGCTCCGGCGCCAACTATGGCTACACCTTC; CDR3: CASSGANYGYTF
size: many; J: TRBJ1-1; V: TRBV7-6; D: NA; DNA: TGTGCCAGCAGCTTATCTGCAGGGATGAACACTGAAGCTTTCTTT; CDR3: CASSLSAGMNTEAFF
size: NA; J: TRBJ2-3; V: TRBV6-1; D: TRBD2; DNA: TGTGCCAGCAAATTACTAGCGGGGGGGACAGATACGCAGTATTTT; CDR3: CASKLLAGGTDTQYF
size: many; J: TRBJ1-1; V: TRBV12-3/TRBV12-4; D: NA; DNA: TGTGCCAGCAGTTTAATTGCAGGGAACACTGAAGCTTTCTTT; CDR3: CASSLIAGNTEAFF
size: many; J: TRBJ1-1; V: TRBV7-8; D: TRBD1; DNA: TGTGCCAGCCTATGGGACAGGAACACTGAAGCTTTCTTT; CDR3: CASLWDRNTEAFF
size: NA; J: TRBJ1-6; V: TRBV7-2; D: NA; DNA: TGTGCCAGCAGCCCCATGAGGTCCTCTAATTCACCCCTCCACTTT; CDR3: CASSPMRSSNSPLHF
size: many; J: TRBJ2-1; V: TRBV18; D: NA; DNA: TGTGCCAGCTCACCATTACTCGTCAGGGGCGATGAGCAGTTCTTC; CDR3: CASSPLLVRGDEQFF
size: few; J: TRBJ1-1; V: TRBV10-3; D: NA; DNA: TGTGCCATCAGTGAGTGGAACATGAACACTGAAGCTTTCTTT; CDR3: CAISEWNMNTEAFF
size: few; J: TRBJ1-6; V: TRBV3-1; D: TRBD1; DNA: TGTGCCAGCAGCCACCGGAAGACAGGGACTGGTTCACCCCTCCACTTT; CDR3: CASSHRKTGTGSPLHF
size: many; J: TRBJ1-1; V: TRBV29-1; D: NA; DNA: TGCAGCGTCTCGACAGGTACGGGAACTGAAGCTTTCTTT; CDR3: CSVSTGTGTEAFF
size: many; J: TRBJ2-5; V: TRBV2; D: TRBD1; DNA: TGTGCCAGCAGTAAGGGAACAGGGGGTTCGGAGACCCAGTACTTC; CDR3: CASSKGTGGSETQYF
size: few; J: TRBJ1-2; V: TRBV7-2; D: NA; DNA: TGTGCCAGCAGGGTCGCAGGGCGGGTGGATGGCTACACCTTC; CDR3: CASRVAGRVDGYTF
size: many; J: TRBJ2-5; V: TRBV5-1; D: TRBD2; DNA: TGCGCCAGCAGCTTGGGTTCGGCGGGGGGCCAAGAGACCCAGTACTTC; CDR3: CASSLGSAGGQETQYF
size: NA; J: TRBJ2-7; V: TRBV11-2; D: TRBD1; DNA: TGTGCCAGCAGCTTAGTTTGGACAGGGGGTTACGAGCAGTACTTC; CDR3: CASSLVWTGGYEQYF
size: NA; J: TRBJ2-1; V: TRBV10-3; D: NA; DNA: TGTGCCATCAGCGTGTGGGGTGAGCAGTTCTTC; CDR3: CAISVWGEQFF
size: few; J: TRBJ1-4; V: TRBV3-1; D: NA; DNA: TGTGCCAGCAGCCAAGGACAGGCTGATAATGAAAAACTGTTTTTT; CDR3: CASSQGQADNEKLFF
size: once; J: TRBJ2-4; V: TRBV2; D: NA; DNA: TGTGCCAGCAGTGAGAACAGAGCCAAAAACATTCAGTACTTC; CDR3: CASSENRAKNIQYF
size: few; J: TRBJ1-1; V: TRBV9; D: NA; DNA: TGTGCCAGCAGCGTCGAGTTGGGGGGCTCTGAAGCTTTCTTT; CDR3: CASSVELGGSEAFF
size: few; J: TRBJ2-7; V: TRBV6-5; D: NA; DNA: TGTGCCAGCAGTTGGGGGGTCGGAACCTACGAGCAGTACTTC; CDR3: CASSWGVGTYEQYF
size: few; J: TRBJ1-1; V: TRBV7-9; D: NA; DNA: TGTGCCAGCAGCTCCCTTTGGGGTGTCACTGAAGCTTTCTTT; CDR3: CASSSLWGVTEAFF
size: NA; J: TRBJ1-2; V: TRBV6-5; D: NA; DNA: TGTGCCAGCAGTCATACGACAGTGGGGGGTTATGGCTACACCTTC; CDR3: CASSHTTVGGYGYTF
size: many; J: TRBJ2-2; V: TRBV20-1; D: NA; DNA: TGCAGTGCTAGAGAGTCAGGGATCGGGGAGCTGTTTTTT; CDR3: CSARESGIGELFF
size: many; J: TRBJ1-4; V: TRBV11-2; D: NA; DNA: TGTGCCAGCAGCTTAATCTCACTCCCGGGACTGAAAAGAAAACTGTTTTTT; CDR3: CASSLISLPGLKRKLFF
size: few; J: TRBJ2-6; V: TRBV21-1; D: NA; DNA: TGTGCCAGCAGCATGATCAGGCTTACTGGGGCCAACGTCCTGACTTTC; CDR3: CASSMIRLTGANVLTF
size: many; J: TRBJ1-2; V: TRBV29-1; D: NA; DNA: TGCAGCGACCGGGCAGCCTATGGCTACACCTTC; CDR3: CSDRAAYGYTF
size: few; J: TRBJ2-2; V: TRBV20-1; D: NA; DNA: TGCAGTGCTTGGGACGCCGGGGAGCTGTTTTTT; CDR3: CSAWDAGELFF